Presented here are 11 T cell receptor beta chains from one specimen sequenced in a study of CD8 T cells in Susac syndrome. Reverse transcription of roughly 0.45 to 1 ug RNA used random hexamers. TCRdb reanalysed the immunoSEQ multiplex PCR reads using MiXCR and keeps one entry per CDR3 protein. In the table there are a few hundred thousand distinct CDR3 sequences, roughly nine tenths of which are singletons. Material: CD8+ T cells from PBMCs. The receptors were gathered from a human donor with multiple sclerosis.

This chain joins TRBV27 and TRBJ1-5, with D possibly TRBD1 on 5 matching bases. Germline V CDR1 and CDR2: MNHEY, SMNVEV (reference sequence). V was trimmed by 2 bases and J by 6 bases, leaving 14 bases between them. This CDR3 is built from 15 residues. The CDR3 region has the DNA TGTGCCAGCAGTTTAATTTCGGGGGGTTCTCAGCCCCAGCATTTT. This sequence encodes CASSLISGGSQPQHF.

The chain links TRBV9 to TRBJ1-1; D is possibly TRBD1 (6 bases). V dropped 4 bases and J dropped 1 base, with 11 bases sitting between them. CDR3 length: 14 residues. The germline V gene encodes CDR1 SGDLS and CDR2 YYNGEE. CDR3 sequence (DNA): TGTGCCAGCAGCCCACCGGACAGGAACACTGAAGCTTTCTTT. Translation: CASSPPDRNTEAFF.

This clonotype was seen just once. The gene calls are TRBV5-6 and TRBJ2-5; D gene unclear. The V gene lost 0 bases and the J gene lost 7 bases, with 7 bases spanning the gap. This CDR3 contains 12 residues. Germline V gene sequence: CDR1 SGHDT, CDR2 YYEEEE. The CDR3 region has the DNA TGTGCCAGCAGCTTGGGACTGGGGACCCAGTACTTC. Encoded protein: CASSLGLGTQYF.

The chain employs TRBV2 and TRBJ2-3, with 7 bases that match TRBD2. The germline V gene encodes CDR1 SNHLY and CDR2 FYNNEI. The CDR3 runs to 15 residues. V shed 2 bases, J shed 5 bases, and the junction held 7 bases outside the gene matches. The CDR3 loop is CASSESRGGGDTQYF. Written as DNA, the CDR3 is TGTGCCAGCAGTGAATCTCGCGGGGGTGGAGATACGCAGTATTTT.

This rearrangement joins TRBV12-3 or TRBV12-4 to TRBJ2-1; 9 bases match TRBD1. This CDR3 is 14 amino acids long. With 5 bases clipped from V and 12 bases from J, the junction kept 11 bases outside the gene matches. The CDR3 region has the DNA TGTGCCAGCAGTCCTCGAACAACAGGGGGCGGGCAGTTCTTC. Its protein is CASSPRTTGGGQFF.

The chain links TRBV11-1 to TRBJ1-2, with D possibly being TRBD1 (6 bases). The V gene's germline CDR1 is SGHAT and CDR2 FQDESV (reference sequence). The CDR3 runs to 15 residues. Trimming left V 3 bases short and J 8 bases short, with 19 bases between. CDR3 region: CASSFGGRSSAGYTF. CDR3 in DNA: TGTGCCAGCAGCTTTGGGGGGCGATCATCGGCGGGCTACACCTTC.

This chain joins TRBV4-2 and TRBJ2-1; 10 bases map to TRBD2. Germline trimming cut 1 base from V and 6 bases from J; bases unmatched to any gene: 3. In germline, CDR1 is LGHNA, CDR2 YNFKEQ. The CDR3 has 15 amino acids. The CDR3 region has the DNA TGTGCCAGCAGCCAAGGTCTAGCGGGAGCCAATGAGCAGTTCTTC. Its protein product is CASSQGLAGANEQFF.

V and J are TRBV4-1 and TRBJ2-7, with TRBD1 matching over 7 bases. V dropped 0 bases and J dropped 3; count of bases not matched to a gene: 5. The CDR3 contains 15 residues. Per the germline V gene, CDR1 is MGHRA and CDR2 is YSYEKL. CDR3 in amino acids: CASSQDGTDYYEQYF. The CDR3 bases are TGCGCCAGCAGCCAAGATGGGACAGACTACTACGAGCAGTACTTC.

The chain is built from TRBV7-9 and TRBJ2-2, with D perhaps TRBD1 (5 bases). Trimming pared 3 bases from V and 1 base from J, leaving 21 bases between. The CDR3 is 19 residues long. Germline V gene data show CDR1 as SEHNR and CDR2 as FQNEAQ (reference sequence). The DNA for the CDR3 is TGTGCCAGCAGCTTTCCCGACCAAAGTTCCACAGGGAACACCGGGGAGCTGTTTTTT. Translated, it gives CASSFPDQSSTGNTGELFF. Combining the CDR3 with reference TRBV7-9 and TRBJ2-2 gives the whole variable domain DTGVSQNPRHKITKRGQNVTFRCDPISEHNRLYWYRQTLGQGPEFLTYFQNEAQLEKSRLLSDRFSAERPKGSFSTLEIQRTEQGDSAMYLCASSFPDQSSTGNTGELFFGEGSRLTVL.

The V call is TRBV5-6, the J call TRBJ2-7; no clear D. There are 14 residues in the CDR3. Trimming pared 0 bases from V and 1 base from J, leaving 8 bases between. Germline V lookup: CDR1 SGHDT, CDR2 YYEEEE. CDR3 DNA: TGTGCCAGCAGCTTGGGTTCCAAATCCTACGAGCAGTACTTC. Its protein is CASSLGSKSYEQYF.

This clonotype was seen once. The chain joins TRBV2 to TRBJ2-3, with unresolved D. This CDR3 comprises 12 residues. Germline CDR1 and CDR2: SNHLY and FYNNEI. V lost 10 bases, J lost 4 bases, and 12 bases lay in between. DNA of the CDR3: TGTGCCATTACGTATAAGGCAGATACGCAGTATTTT. Protein: CAITYKADTQYF.